These 27 T cell receptor beta chains were sequenced from one sample in a study of cytomegalovirus exposure and HLA in healthy donors. Primers for the PCR totalled 60 Vbeta and 13 Jbeta. Sequencing was performed with immunoSEQ multiplex PCR; in TCRdb, only in-frame clones are kept and a portion is missing. The data contain about 210,000 clones, about 90% of them singletons. Input material: PBMCs. The receptor set was obtained from a boy between 2 and 10 years old in good health and CMV-seronegative.

The chain couples TRBV7-9 to TRBJ2-2, with 8 nucleotides matching TRBD1. The ends lost 3 bases at V and 7 bases at J; junction bases unmatched: 7. In germline, CDR1 is SEHNR, CDR2 FQNEAQ (reference sequence). CDR3 size: 15 residues. CDR3: CASSFDAGGHGELFF. Here the CDR3 DNA reads TGTGCCAGCAGCTTCGATGCAGGGGGCCACGGGGAGCTGTTTTTT. The whole variable domain, remainder taken from reference TRBV7-9 and TRBJ2-2, is DTGVSQNPRHKITKRGQNVTFRCDPISEHNRLYWYRQTLGQGPEFLTYFQNEAQLEKSRLLSDRFSAERPKGSFSTLEIQRTEQGDSAMYLCASSFDAGGHGELFFGEGSRLTVL.

The rearrangement joins TRBV5-1 to TRBJ2-7; D is ambiguous. This CDR3 region has 11 residues. Germline CDR1 reads SGHRS; CDR2 reads YFSETQ. The germline V and J ends were trimmed by 5 bases and 7 bases, with 10 bases remaining between them. The CDR3 loop is CASSFESEQYF. For the CDR3, the DNA is TGCGCCAGCAGTTTCGAGAGTGAGCAGTACTTC.

The chain is built from TRBV5-4 and TRBJ2-7; 7 positions match TRBD1. Germline loops: CDR1 SGHNT, CDR2 YYREEE (reference sequence). V was clipped by 4 bases and J by 2 bases; unmatched bases: 9. This CDR3 has 15 residues. The CDR3 DNA follows: TGTGCCAGCAGCGAGACAGGGAGAGGCCCCTACGAGCAGTACTTC. Encoded protein: CASSETGRGPYEQYF.

The rearrangement joins TRBV6-1 to TRBJ2-3; possibly TRBD2 for D (5 bases). The germline V gene has CDR1 MNHNS and CDR2 SASEGT. This CDR3 comprises 12 residues. V was clipped by 3 bases and J by 6 bases, with 7 bases between them. The CDR3 region has the DNA TGTGCCAGCAGTGACCGAGGGGATACGCAGTATTTT. Residues: CASSDRGDTQYF.

This clone was observed a few times. The chain uses TRBV9 and TRBJ2-5; TRBD1 aligns across 11 bases. Matching the DNA end better, TRBJ2-7 makes the J call doubtful. CDR3 length equals 13 residues. Germline lookup yields CDR1 SGDLS and CDR2 YYNGEE. The CDR3 DNA reads as TGTGCCAGCAACTTGGGACAGGGGGGCGAGCAGTACTTC. This codes for CASNLGQGGEQYF.

This clone was detected a few times. The chain has TRBV28 and TRBJ2-2, with a possible D match to TRBD1 (6 bases). V was trimmed by 5 bases and J by 8 bases, leaving 21 bases between them. The CDR3 totals 16 residues. Germline loops: CDR1 MDHEN, CDR2 SYDVKM. CDR3 sequence reads: CASSTGQWGKRGELFF. The CDR3 nucleotides read TGTGCCAGCAGTACGGGACAATGGGGCAAACGTGGGGAGCTGTTTTTT.

The chain employs TRBV28 and TRBJ2-3; 11 bases are a match to TRBD2. V gave up 6 bases and J gave up 0 bases; unmatched junction bases: 5. Germline V gene sequence: CDR1 MDHEN, CDR2 SYDVKM. This CDR3 has 16 residues. This chain's CDR3 is CASSLIAGGSTDTQYF. For the CDR3, the DNA is TGTGCCAGCAGCTTAATAGCGGGGGGGAGCACAGATACGCAGTATTTT.

This clone was observed once. The gene calls are TRBV29-1 and TRBJ2-5; 14 bases are shared with TRBD2. The CDR3 consists of 14 residues. The V gene's germline CDR1 is SQVTM and CDR2 ANQGSEA. Trimming at V came to 7 bases and at J to 4 bases, leaving 5 bases not matched to a gene. The CDR3 region is CSAMGLAGVETQYF. Here the CDR3 DNA reads TGCAGCGCGATGGGACTAGCGGGAGTAGAGACCCAGTACTTC.

The genes are TRBV27 and TRBJ2-7; 7 bases map to TRBD1. There are 15 residues in the CDR3. V trimming: 5 bases; J trimming: 0 bases; junction bases outside the gene matches: 7. Germline CDR1 is MNHEY and CDR2 is SMNVEV (reference sequence). CDR3 coding DNA: TGTGCCAGCAGTCTCAGGGGGTCCCACTCCTACGAGCAGTACTTC. Its translation is CASSLRGSHSYEQYF.

The V gene is TRBV7-7, the J gene TRBJ2-5, with 9 nucleotides matching TRBD2. With the DNA end fitting TRBJ2-7 better, the J assignment may be wrong. The germline gives CDR1 SSHAT, CDR2 FNYEAQ (reference sequence). CDR3 length equals 13 residues. The CDR3 loop is CASSLELAGEQYF. The CDR3 DNA reads TGTGCCAGCAGCTTAGAACTAGCGGGCGAGCAGTACTTC.

This clone was counted only a few times. V gene TRBV14 combines with J gene TRBJ1-1; 9 nucleotides align to TRBD1. Trimming removed 0 bases from V and 4 bases from J; junction bases left unmatched: 3. Per germline, CDR1 SGHDN and CDR2 FVKESK. CDR3 length: 15 amino acids. The CDR3 here is CASSQDGTGSTEAFF. The CDR3, as DNA: TGTGCCAGCAGCCAAGATGGGACAGGGAGCACTGAAGCTTTCTTT.

This sequence joins TRBV29-1 and TRBJ2-5, with TRBD2 identical over 7 bases. This CDR3 has 12 residues. Germline V gene sequence: CDR1 SQVTM, CDR2 ANQGSEA. J gave up 5 bases and V 6 bases, and 6 bases lay outside the gene matches. The CDR3 DNA reads TGCAGCGTCTCGGGGGGTCGCGAGACCCAGTACTTC. Its protein product is CSVSGGRETQYF.

The chain has TRBV4-1 and TRBJ2-1; perhaps TRBD2 as D (6 bases). Between the trimmed V and J ends, which lost 6 bases and 2 bases, there was a span of 20 bases. The CDR3 runs 17 residues. Germline CDR1 MGHRA, CDR2 YSYEKL. The CDR3 region has the DNA TGCGCCAGCAGACTGAGACTAGTTGAGGGCCCCTACAATGAGCAGTTCTTC. Encoded protein: CASRLRLVEGPYNEQFF.

The chain couples TRBV5-1 to TRBJ1-2; a weak D match, TRBD1 (6 bases). With 7 bases removed from V and 5 bases from J, the gap between germline ends came to 12 bases. CDR1 is SGHRS and CDR2 is YFSETQ in the germline V gene. This CDR3 is built from 12 residues. Here the CDR3 reads CASQGHTYGYTF. The CDR3, as DNA: TGCGCCAGCCAGGGACACACTTATGGCTACACCTTC.

V usage is TRBV28 and J usage is TRBJ2-1; 8 bases map to TRBD2. Germline CDR1 is MDHEN and CDR2 is SYDVKM. CDR3 length: 13 amino acids. The ends lost 5 bases at V and 6 bases at J; junction bases unmatched: 3. The CDR3 bases are TGTGCCAGCAGTACCGGGGGGGGCAATGAGCAGTTCTTC. Protein product: CASSTGGGNEQFF.

This clone has a single count. The chain uses TRBV11-2 and TRBJ2-1, with 14 bases identical to TRBD2. Germline V lookup: CDR1 SGHAT, CDR2 FQNNGV. The CDR3 loop spans 17 amino acids. J was trimmed by 15 bases and V by 2 bases; bases with no gene match: 15. CDR3: CASSLLPVTSGRARGFF. As DNA, the CDR3 is TGTGCCAGCAGCTTACTCCCTGTGACTAGCGGGAGGGCAAGGGGGTTCTTC.

The chain carries TRBV28 and TRBJ2-7; 11 bases align to TRBD1. V lost 5 bases, J lost 3 bases, and 9 bases stayed unmatched. The CDR3 is made up of 16 amino acids. The V gene's germline CDR1 is MDHEN and CDR2 SYDVKM. This CDR3 reads CASSPPGTGGSYEQYF. The CDR3 DNA is TGTGCCAGCAGTCCCCCCGGGACAGGGGGAAGCTACGAGCAGTACTTC.

The chain combines TRBV7-9 with TRBJ1-1; 7 bases match TRBD1. In germline, CDR1 is SEHNR, CDR2 FQNEAQ (reference sequence). With V trimmed by 4 bases and J by 4 bases, 3 bases remained unmatched. The CDR3 loop spans 13 amino acids. In DNA form, the CDR3 reads TGTGCCAGCAGCTGGACAGGAGGCACTGAAGCTTTCTTT. Its translation: CASSWTGGTEAFF.

This rearrangement joins TRBV11-1 to TRBJ2-5; no clear D. Trimming removed 0 bases from V and 3 bases from J, with 8 bases in between. Germline CDR1 SGHAT, CDR2 FQDESV (reference sequence). The length of the CDR3 is 14 residues. As DNA, the CDR3 is TGTGCCAGCAGCTTAGCAGTCAGAAAAGAGACCCAGTACTTC. Translating gives CASSLAVRKETQYF.

The J gene is TRBJ2-7, the V gene TRBV27; TRBD2 agrees at 8 bases. Trimming cost V 6 bases and J 7 bases; bases outside gene matches: 11. Looked up from germline, CDR1 is MNHEY and CDR2 is SMNVEV (reference sequence). The CDR3 sequence is 14 residues long. In DNA form, the CDR3 reads TGTGCCAGCAGGACCGGGACTAGTTCGCGGGAGCAGTACTTC. It specifies CASRTGTSSREQYF.

This chain joins TRBV19 and TRBJ2-5; D ambiguous. Germline CDR1 reads LNHDA; CDR2 reads SQIVND (reference sequence). Trimming left V 0 bases short and J 2 bases short, with 10 bases between. The CDR3 contains 15 residues. CDR3 sequence reads: CASSIELTEQETQYF. DNA for the CDR3: TGTGCCAGTAGTATAGAACTGACTGAACAAGAGACCCAGTACTTC.

V and J are TRBV7-9 and TRBJ2-7, with 9 bases identical to TRBD2. Germline assignment: CDR1 SEHNR and CDR2 FQNEAQ (reference sequence). The CDR3 is 13 amino acids. With V trimmed by 2 bases and J by 5 bases, 1 base remained unmatched. This CDR3 is CASSLIAGDEQYF. The CDR3 DNA follows: TGTGCCAGCAGCTTAATAGCGGGGGACGAGCAGTACTTC.

The rearrangement links TRBV25-1 to TRBJ1-4; D perhaps matches TRBD1 (6 bases). From germline, CDR1 is MGHDK and CDR2 SYGVNS. V was cut by 0 bases and J by 5 bases, with 13 bases left in between. The CDR3 contains 16 residues. CDR3 sequence (DNA): TGTGCCAGCAGTGAATATAGAGCAGGGGTGAATGAAAAACTGTTTTTT. This encodes CASSEYRAGVNEKLFF.

The chain employs TRBV4-1 and TRBJ2-2; 7 bases fit TRBD2. The V segment lost 6 bases and the J segment 8 bases; nucleotides outside the gene matches: 21. CDR1 and CDR2 (germline): MGHRA, YSYEKL. CDR3 length equals 18 residues. The CDR3 sequence is CASRRLFRRRELSGELFF. The DNA of the CDR3 is TGCGCCAGCAGGCGTCTATTCAGGAGGCGGGAGCTTTCAGGGGAGCTGTTTTTT.

The V and J genes are TRBV14 and TRBJ1-1, with 9 bases identical to TRBD1. Germline CDR1 reads SGHDN; CDR2 reads FVKESK. CDR3 length: 12 residues. The trim removed 6 bases at V and 8 bases at J, leaving 4 bases unmatched. The CDR3 nucleotides read TGTGCCAGCAGGATACAGGGGGCGGAAGCTTTCTTT. It is translated as CASRIQGAEAFF.

V is TRBV19 and J is TRBJ2-5; 7 bases are a match to TRBD1. Trimming took 4 bases from V and 0 from J; bases not matched to a gene: 5. The CDR3 contains 15 residues. Germline V gives CDR1 LNHDA, CDR2 SQIVND (reference sequence). This chain's CDR3 is CASSKGQIDQETQYF. Written as DNA, the CDR3 is TGTGCCAGTAGTAAGGGACAGATAGACCAAGAGACCCAGTACTTC. The full variable domain, with the rest looked up from reference TRBV19 and TRBJ2-5, is DGGITQSPKYLFRKEGQNVTLSCEQNLNHDAMYWYRQDPGQGLRLIYYSQIVNDFQKGDIAEGYSVSREKKESFPLTVTSAQKNPTAFYLCASSKGQIDQETQYFGPGTRLLVL.

This clone was found a few times. The rearrangement joins TRBV30 to TRBJ1-4; 7 bases agree with TRBD1. V trimming: 3 bases; J trimming: 6 bases; junction bases outside the gene matches: 10. Per germline, CDR1 GTSNPN and CDR2 SVGIG (reference sequence). There are 15 residues in the CDR3. Here the CDR3 DNA reads TGTGCCTGGAGGTCGCACCGACAGGGCCATGAAAAACTGTTTTTT. This sequence encodes CAWRSHRQGHEKLFF.